The clone carrying this TCR beta chain was recorded at least ten times. Its antigen is undetermined. TCRdb redid the calling of the multiplex PCR reads with MiXCR, one entry per CDR3 protein. The table shows about 63,000 distinct CDR3 sequences, with around 52% occurring only once. This specimen comes from a study of breast tumors, draining lymph nodes, adjacent tissues. General study points: Findings are consistent with lymph node origin and intratumoral expansion of most tumor T cells. Tumor T cell lymph node origin was a supported hypothesis, not proven. Tumor and nontumor repertoires were significantly more similar in luminal-like than in basal-like breast cancer.

The V end lost 7 bases, the J end lost 7 bases, and 10 bases lay between the germline ends. The CDR3 has 12 residues. Germline assignment: CDR1 SNHLY and CDR2 FYNNEI. The sequenced sample consisted of breast tumor tissue. This rearrangement joins TRBV2 to TRBJ2-2; D may be TRBD1 (6 bases). The TCR sequence derives from a female donor with breast cancer. Some clones in this sample may be carry-over from other donors' samples. CDR3 coding DNA: TGTGCCAGCAAGGGGGACGTCGGGGAGCTGTTTTTT. It is translated as CASKGDVGELFF.